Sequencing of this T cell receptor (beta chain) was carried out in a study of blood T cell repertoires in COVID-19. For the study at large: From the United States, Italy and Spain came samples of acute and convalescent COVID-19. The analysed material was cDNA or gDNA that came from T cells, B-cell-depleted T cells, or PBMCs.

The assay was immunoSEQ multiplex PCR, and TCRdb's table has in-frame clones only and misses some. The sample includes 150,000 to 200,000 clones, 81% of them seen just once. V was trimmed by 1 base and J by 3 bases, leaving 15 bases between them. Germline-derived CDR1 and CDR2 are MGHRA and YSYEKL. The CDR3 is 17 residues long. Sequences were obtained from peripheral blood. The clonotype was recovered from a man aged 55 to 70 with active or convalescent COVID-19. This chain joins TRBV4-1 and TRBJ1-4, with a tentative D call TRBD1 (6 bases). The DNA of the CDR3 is TGCGCCAGCAGCCAAGCATTCCAGGGGAGAGCTAATGAAAAACTGTTTTTT. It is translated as CASSQAFQGRANEKLFF.